This T cell receptor (beta chain) emerged from a study of spatial heterogeneity in lung cancer. Study-wide results and caveats: Tumor T-cell coverage was an estimated 7% or so for alpha and 13% for beta chains. One measure, the expanded intratumoral alpha and beta TCR count, tracked tumor mutation counts.

CDR3 length: 13 amino acids. Trimming took 7 bases from V and 7 from J, leaving 17 bases between them. The germline CDR1 and CDR2 sequences are SGHRS and YFSETQ. On each TCR cDNA molecule, a unique molecular identifier was present. MiXCR, run by TCRdb on the 5' RACE reads, gives a single entry per CDR3 protein. The data hold more than 10,000 distinct CDR3 sequences, with about an eighth observed a single time. Regarding this clonotype: Its cognate antigen is unknown.

The time point is: sample taken at primary tumor resection. The donors were 55 to 80 patients with non-small cell lung cancer that was early-stage and untreated. Unsorted tumor, nontumor lung tissue or cryopreserved PBMC supplied the whole RNA. The TCR comes from a male donor with early-stage non-small cell lung cancer. The chain couples TRBV5-1 to TRBJ2-5, with a tentative D call TRBD2 (6 bases). The starting material was lung tumor tissue, obtained at surgery. The CDR3 here is CASLSPGDGTQYF. In DNA, the CDR3 is TGCGCCAGCCTCTCCCCGGGGGATGGGACCCAGTACTTC.